This TCR beta chain appears in the sequencing data of a study of T cell responses to AZD1222 COVID-19 vaccine. V gave up 4 bases and J gave up 7 bases, with 16 bases separating them. The CDR3 runs to 15 residues. Germline CDR1 and CDR2: KGHDR and SFDVKD. Sequencing used immunoSEQ multiplex PCR; TCRdb keeps in-frame clones, though not all of them. The sample contains approximately 150,000 clones, approximately 90% of which appear only once. The chain joins TRBV24-1 to TRBJ2-1, with a possible D match to TRBD1 (5 bases). The origin of this receptor is an adult in good health. The sequences come from peripheral blood, collected on day 0 of AZD1222 vaccination. Written as DNA, the CDR3 is TGTGCCACCAGTGACCACCACCGACAGCAGAATGAGCAGTTCTTC. Protein sequence: CATSDHHRQQNEQFF.